This entry is about one TCR beta chain. Measured with immunoSEQ multiplex PCR; TCRdb has only the in-frame clones, and not every one. The table has under 150,000 clones, 80% to 85% seen once. The CDR3 totals 14 residues. The V gene's germline CDR1 is SGHRS and CDR2 YFSETQ. V lost 0 bases to trimming and J lost 5 bases, with 6 bases between them. The data were obtained in a study of T cell responses to AZD1222 COVID-19 vaccine. J is TRBJ1-6 and V is TRBV5-1; no reliable D call. The source material was peripheral blood, sampled on day 0 of MenACWY control vaccination. This clonotype was obtained from an adult in good health. The CDR3 nucleotides are TGCGCCAGCAGCTTGGAACAGCATAATTCACCCCTCCACTTT. Protein product: CASSLEQHNSPLHF.